This TCR beta chain was found in a study of response to subunit inactivated influenza vaccine. In this sample, this clonotype turned up a few times. As yet, its antigen is unknown. CDR1 is LNHNV, CDR2 YYDKDF, per germline (reference sequence). This CDR3 region has 14 residues. Between the trimmed V and J ends, which lost 3 bases and 7 bases, there was a span of 12 bases. General study findings and limits: With each seasonal influenza vaccination, the authors suggested, few new T cells are recruited.

TCRdb itself ran the RT-PCR reads through MiXCR, one entry per CDR3 protein. This table holds roughly 710,000 distinct CDR3 sequences, around 13% found once. This TCR derives from a man aged 50-60 years who received an inactivated influenza vaccine. The chain carries TRBV15 and TRBJ1-4; D is possibly TRBD1 (6 bases). The starting material was PBMCs from blood, obtained roughly 2 weeks before vaccination. The CDR3 spells CATSSGGHVEKLFF. DNA of the CDR3: TGTGCCACCAGCAGCGGGGGGCATGTTGAAAAACTGTTTTTT.